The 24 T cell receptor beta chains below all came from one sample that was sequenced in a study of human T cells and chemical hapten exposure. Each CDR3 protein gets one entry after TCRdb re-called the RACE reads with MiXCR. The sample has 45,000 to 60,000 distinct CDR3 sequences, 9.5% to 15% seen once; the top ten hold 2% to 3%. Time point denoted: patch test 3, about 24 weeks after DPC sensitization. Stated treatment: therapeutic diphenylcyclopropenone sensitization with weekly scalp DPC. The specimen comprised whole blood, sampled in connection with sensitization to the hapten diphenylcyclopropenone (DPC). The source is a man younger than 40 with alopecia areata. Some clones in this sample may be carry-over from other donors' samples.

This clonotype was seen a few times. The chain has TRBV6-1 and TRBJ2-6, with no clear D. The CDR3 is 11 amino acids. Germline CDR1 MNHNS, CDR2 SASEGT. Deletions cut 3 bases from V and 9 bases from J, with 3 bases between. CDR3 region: CASSDYNVLTF. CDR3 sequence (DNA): TGTGCCAGCAGTGACTACAACGTCCTGACTTTC.

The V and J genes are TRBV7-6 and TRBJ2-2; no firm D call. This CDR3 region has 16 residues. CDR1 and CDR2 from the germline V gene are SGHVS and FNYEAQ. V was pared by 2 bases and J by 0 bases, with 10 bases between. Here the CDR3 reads CASSLITGANTGELFF. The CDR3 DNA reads TGTGCCAGCAGCTTAATCACGGGCGCGAACACCGGGGAGCTGTTTTTT.

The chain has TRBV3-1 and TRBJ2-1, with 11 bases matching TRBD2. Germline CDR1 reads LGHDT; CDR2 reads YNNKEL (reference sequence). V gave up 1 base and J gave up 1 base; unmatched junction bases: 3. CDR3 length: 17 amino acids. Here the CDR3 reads CASSQGPSGGSYNEQFF. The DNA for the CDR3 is TGTGCCAGCAGCCAAGGCCCTAGCGGGGGGTCCTACAATGAGCAGTTCTTC.

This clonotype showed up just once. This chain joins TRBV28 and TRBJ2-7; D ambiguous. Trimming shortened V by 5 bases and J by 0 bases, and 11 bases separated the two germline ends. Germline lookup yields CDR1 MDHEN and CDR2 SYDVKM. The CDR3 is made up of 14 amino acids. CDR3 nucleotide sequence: TGTGCCAGCAGTCTGGGATTGAGCTCCTACGAGCAGTACTTC. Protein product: CASSLGLSSYEQYF.

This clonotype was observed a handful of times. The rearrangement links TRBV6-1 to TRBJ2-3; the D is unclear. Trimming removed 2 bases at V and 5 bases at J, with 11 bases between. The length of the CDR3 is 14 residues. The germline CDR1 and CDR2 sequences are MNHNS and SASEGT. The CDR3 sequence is CASSETFWIDTQYF. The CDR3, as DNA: TGTGCCAGCAGTGAAACGTTCTGGATAGATACGCAGTATTTT.

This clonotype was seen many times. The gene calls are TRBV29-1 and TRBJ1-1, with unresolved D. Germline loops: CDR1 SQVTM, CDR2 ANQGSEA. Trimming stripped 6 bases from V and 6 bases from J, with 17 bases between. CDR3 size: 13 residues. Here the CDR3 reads CSVGPNLGAEAFF. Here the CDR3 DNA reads TGCAGCGTGGGCCCGAACCTTGGCGCTGAAGCTTTCTTT.

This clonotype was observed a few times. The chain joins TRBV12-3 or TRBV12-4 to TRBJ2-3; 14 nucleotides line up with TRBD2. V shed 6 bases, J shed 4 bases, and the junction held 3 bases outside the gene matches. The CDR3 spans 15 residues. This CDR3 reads CASSRTSGGPDTQYF. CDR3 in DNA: TGTGCCAGCAGCCGGACTAGCGGGGGGCCAGATACGCAGTATTTT.

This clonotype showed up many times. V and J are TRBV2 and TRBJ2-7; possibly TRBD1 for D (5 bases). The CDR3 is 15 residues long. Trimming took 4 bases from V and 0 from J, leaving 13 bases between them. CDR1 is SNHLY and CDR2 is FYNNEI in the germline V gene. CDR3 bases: TGTGCCAGCAGTGGGGCCAGGGCCTTCTCCTACGAGCAGTACTTC. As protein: CASSGARAFSYEQYF.

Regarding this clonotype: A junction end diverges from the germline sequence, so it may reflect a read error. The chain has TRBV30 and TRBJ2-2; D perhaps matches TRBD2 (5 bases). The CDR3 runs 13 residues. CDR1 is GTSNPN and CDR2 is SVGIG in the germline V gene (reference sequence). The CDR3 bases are TGTGCCTGGAGTCAGCAGGTAGCCGGGAAGCTGTTTTTT. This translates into CAWSQQVAGKLFF. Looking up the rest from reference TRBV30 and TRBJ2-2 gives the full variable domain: SQTIHQWPATLVQPVGSPLSLECTVEGTSNPNLYWYRQAAGRGLQLLFYSVGIGQISSEVPQNLSASRPQDRQFILSSKKLLLSDSGFYLCAWSQQVAGKLFFGEGSRLTVL.

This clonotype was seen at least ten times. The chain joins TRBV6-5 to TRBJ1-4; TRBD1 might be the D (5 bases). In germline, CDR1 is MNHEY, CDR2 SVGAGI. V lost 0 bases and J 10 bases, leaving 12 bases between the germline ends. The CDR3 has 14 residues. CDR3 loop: CASSYSRLGGKLFF. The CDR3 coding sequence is TGTGCCAGCAGTTACTCTCGCCTCGGGGGAAAACTGTTTTTT.

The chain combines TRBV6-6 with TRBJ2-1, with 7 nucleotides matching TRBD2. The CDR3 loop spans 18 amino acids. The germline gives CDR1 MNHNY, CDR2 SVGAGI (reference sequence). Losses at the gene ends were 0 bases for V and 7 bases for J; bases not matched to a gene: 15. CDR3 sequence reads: CASSYSRRSSGVSNEQFF. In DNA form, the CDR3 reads TGTGCCAGCAGTTACTCGAGAAGGTCCAGCGGGGTATCAAATGAGCAGTTCTTC.

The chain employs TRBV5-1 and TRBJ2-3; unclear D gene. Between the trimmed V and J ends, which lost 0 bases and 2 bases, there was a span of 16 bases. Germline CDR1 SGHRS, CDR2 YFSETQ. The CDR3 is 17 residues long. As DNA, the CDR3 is TGCGCCAGCAGCTTGGTGGTTAGCATAGAGTCCACAGATACGCAGTATTTT. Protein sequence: CASSLVVSIESTDTQYF. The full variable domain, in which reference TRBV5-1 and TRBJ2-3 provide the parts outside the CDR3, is KAGVTQTPRYLIKTRGQQVTLSCSPISGHRSVSWYQQTPGQGLQFLFEYFSETQRNKGNFPGRFSGRQFSNSRSEMNVSTLELGDSALYLCASSLVVSIESTDTQYFGPGTRLTVL.

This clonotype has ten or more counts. CDR3 loop: CASSIGEGTYEQYF. The CDR3 DNA is TGTGCCAGTAGTATAGGAGAGGGGACCTACGAGCAGTACTTC. V and J are TRBV19 and TRBJ2-7; D is possibly TRBD1 or TRBD2 (5 bases each). Germline V gene sequence: CDR1 LNHDA, CDR2 SQIVND (reference sequence). The CDR3 contains 14 residues. Between the trimmed V and J ends, which lost 1 base and 2 bases, there was a span of 9 bases.

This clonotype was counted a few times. The CDR3 region is CATGGLNVGNTIYF. CDR3 in DNA: TGTGCCACCGGAGGGCTAAATGTTGGAAACACCATATATTTT. The chain links TRBV10-3 to TRBJ1-3; D remains unclear. The CDR3 extends over 14 amino acids. The germline V and J ends were trimmed by 10 bases and 3 bases, with 16 bases remaining between them. In germline, CDR1 is ENHRY, CDR2 SYGVKD.

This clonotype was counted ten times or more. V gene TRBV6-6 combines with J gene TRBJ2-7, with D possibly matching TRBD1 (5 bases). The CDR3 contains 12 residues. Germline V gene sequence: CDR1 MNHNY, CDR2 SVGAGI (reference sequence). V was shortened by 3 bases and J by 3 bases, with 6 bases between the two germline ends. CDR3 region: CASSYRGYEQYF. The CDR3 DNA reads TGTGCCAGCAGTTATAGGGGCTACGAGCAGTACTTC.

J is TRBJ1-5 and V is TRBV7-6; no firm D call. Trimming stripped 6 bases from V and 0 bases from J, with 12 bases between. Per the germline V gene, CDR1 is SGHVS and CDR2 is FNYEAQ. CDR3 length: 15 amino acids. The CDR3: CASSAQEGSNQPQHF. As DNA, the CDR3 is TGTGCCAGCAGTGCCCAGGAGGGTAGCAATCAGCCCCAGCATTTT.

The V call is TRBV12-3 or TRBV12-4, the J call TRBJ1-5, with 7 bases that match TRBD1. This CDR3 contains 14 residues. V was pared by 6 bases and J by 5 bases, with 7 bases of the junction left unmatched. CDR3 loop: CASSRDREHQPQHF. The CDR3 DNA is TGTGCCAGCAGCCGAGACAGGGAACATCAGCCCCAGCATTTT.

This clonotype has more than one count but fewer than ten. In DNA, the CDR3 is TGTGCCAGCAGGCCCGGGACAGGGGTCTACAATGAGCAGTTCTTC. Its translation: CASRPGTGVYNEQFF. The chain has TRBV12-3 or TRBV12-4 and TRBJ2-1; 10 bases are a match to TRBD1. Trimming cost V 6 bases and J 3 bases; bases outside gene matches: 5. CDR3 size: 15 residues.

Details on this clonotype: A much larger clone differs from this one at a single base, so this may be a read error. In DNA form, the CDR3 reads TGTGCCAGCTCTACAGTCACTGAAGCTTTCTTT. It specifies CASSTVTEAFF. V is TRBV28 and J is TRBJ1-1; the D is unclear. Germline lookup yields CDR1 MDHEN and CDR2 SYDVKM. Trimming shortened V by 8 bases and J by 4 bases, and 8 bases separated the two germline ends. The CDR3 has 11 amino acids.

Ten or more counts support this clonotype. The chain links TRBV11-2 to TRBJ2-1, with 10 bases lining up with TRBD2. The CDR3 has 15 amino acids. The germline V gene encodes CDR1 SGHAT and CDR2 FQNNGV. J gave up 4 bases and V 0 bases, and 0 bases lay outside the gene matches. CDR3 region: CASSLEAGGYNEQFF. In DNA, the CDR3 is TGTGCCAGCAGCTTAGAAGCGGGGGGGTACAATGAGCAGTTCTTC.

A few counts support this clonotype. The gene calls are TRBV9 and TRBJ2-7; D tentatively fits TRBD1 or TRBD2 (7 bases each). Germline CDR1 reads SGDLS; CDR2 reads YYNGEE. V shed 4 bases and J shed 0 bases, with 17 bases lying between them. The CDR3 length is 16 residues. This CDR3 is CASSPRGGQSSYEQYF. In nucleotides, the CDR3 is TGTGCCAGCAGCCCCAGGGGGGGACAGAGCTCCTACGAGCAGTACTTC.

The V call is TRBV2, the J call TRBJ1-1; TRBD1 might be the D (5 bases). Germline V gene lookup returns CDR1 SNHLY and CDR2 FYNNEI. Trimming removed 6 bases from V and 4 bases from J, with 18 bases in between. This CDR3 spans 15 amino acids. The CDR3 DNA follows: TGTGCCAGCAGCCTCACCGGGGGGGATGTCACTGAAGCTTTCTTT. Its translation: CASSLTGGDVTEAFF.

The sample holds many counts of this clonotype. In DNA, the CDR3 is TGTGCCAGCAGCTTAAACAGGGGGCAAGAGACCCAGTACTTC. It translates to CASSLNRGQETQYF. The rearrangement joins TRBV7-2 to TRBJ2-5; 8 bases fit TRBD1. The CDR3 covers 14 residues. The germline gives CDR1 SGHTA, CDR2 FQGNSA. V trimming: 2 bases; J trimming: 2 bases; junction bases outside the gene matches: 1.

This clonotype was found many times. The CDR3 sequence: CASSATGDQPQHF. DNA for the CDR3: TGTGCCAGCAGTGCAACAGGGGACCAGCCCCAGCATTTT. The chain employs TRBV6-6 and TRBJ1-5; 7 bases are shared with TRBD1. Germline values: CDR1 MNHNY, CDR2 SVGAGI (reference sequence). This CDR3 is built from 13 residues. The V segment lost 5 bases and the J segment 7 bases; nucleotides outside the gene matches: 5.